Shown below are 9 T cell receptor beta chains from a single sample sequenced in a study of response to subunit inactivated influenza vaccine. MiXCR, run by TCRdb on the RT-PCR reads, gives a single entry per CDR3 protein. The sample lists about 800,000 distinct CDR3 sequences, about 20% occurring once. Sample: PBMCs from blood, taken more than 4 days after vaccination. The receptor source for this set is a man in his forties or fifties who received an inactivated influenza vaccine.

The CDR3 reads CASSLSPLAGGRYEQYF. The DNA of the CDR3 is TGTGCCAGCAGTTTATCCCCACTAGCGGGAGGACGTTACGAGCAGTACTTC. The gene calls are TRBV12-3 or TRBV12-4 and TRBJ2-7, with 12 bases that match TRBD2. CDR3 length: 17 residues. J gave up 4 bases and V 2 bases, and 9 bases lay outside the gene matches.

In this sample, this clonotype turned up a few times. This chain connects TRBV6-2 or TRBV6-3 to TRBJ2-3, with D tentatively TRBD2 (6 bases). Germline-derived CDR1 and CDR2 are MNHEY and SVGEGT. V was trimmed by 5 bases and J by 2 bases, leaving 14 bases between them. The length of the CDR3 is 15 residues. In nucleotides, the CDR3 is TGTGCCAGCAGTACCGGGAGACAGATCACAGATACGCAGTATTTT. This translates into CASSTGRQITDTQYF.

This clonotype has just a few counts. This chain joins TRBV4-3 and TRBJ2-2; D remains ambiguous. This CDR3 contains 15 residues. V dropped 0 bases and J dropped 5 bases, with 10 bases sitting between them. Germline V CDR1 and CDR2: LGHNA, YSLEER. CDR3 DNA sequence: TGCGCCAGCAGCCAAGAGTTAACCCCTACCGGGGAGCTGTTTTTT. Its protein product is CASSQELTPTGELFF.

V is TRBV4-1 and J is TRBJ2-7; tentatively, D is TRBD1 or TRBD2 (6 bases each). V lost 5 bases and J lost 4, with 21 bases in between. Germline CDR1 is MGHRA and CDR2 is YSYEKL. CDR3 length equals 16 residues. CDR3 protein: CASSSPGGRIGYEQYF. The CDR3 DNA follows: TGCGCCAGCAGCTCTCCCGGGGGCAGGATTGGGTACGAGCAGTACTTC.

This chain joins TRBV11-2 and TRBJ2-2; TRBD2 matches at 8 bases. Germline values: CDR1 SGHAT, CDR2 FQNNGV. The J segment lost 9 bases and the V segment lost 5 bases, leaving 2 bases of the junction unmatched. This CDR3 has 12 residues. CDR3 sequence reads: CASSISGRELFF. As DNA, the CDR3 is TGTGCCAGCAGCATTAGCGGGAGGGAGCTGTTTTTT.

The CDR3 coding sequence is TGTGCCAGCAGTCCGACAGGGATTCGGCACACCATATATTTT. Translated, it gives CASSPTGIRHTIYF. The chain couples TRBV11-2 to TRBJ1-3; 7 nucleotides agree with TRBD1. CDR3 length: 14 residues. Germline CDR1 SGHAT, CDR2 FQNNGV. V lost 6 bases to trimming and J lost 8 bases; unmatched junction nucleotides: 10.

J is TRBJ1-5 and V is TRBV6-2 or TRBV6-3; 11 positions match TRBD1. Germline V gene sequence: CDR1 MNHEY, CDR2 SVGEGT. The ends lost 5 bases at V and 11 bases at J; junction bases unmatched: 5. The CDR3 spans 13 residues. The CDR3 spells CASSGQGAPAQHF. CDR3 bases: TGTGCCAGCAGTGGACAGGGGGCTCCGGCCCAGCATTTT.

This clonotype was counted only a few times. The genes are TRBV5-6 and TRBJ2-1; possibly TRBD1 or TRBD2 for D (5 bases each). Trimming took off 4 bases at V and 10 bases at J, with 12 bases between the two ends. Germline assignment: CDR1 SGHDT and CDR2 YYEEEE. CDR3 length equals 12 residues. The CDR3 DNA reads as TGTGCCAGCAGCCTCGATGGGACGGAGCAGTTCTTC. It specifies CASSLDGTEQFF.

This chain uses TRBV12-3 or TRBV12-4 with TRBJ1-1, with a weak D call TRBD1 (5 bases). This CDR3 has 14 amino acids. Trimming pared 1 base from V and 7 bases from J, leaving 13 bases between. CDR3 loop: CASSLGTGALEAFF. CDR3 bases: TGTGCCAGCAGTTTAGGCACTGGGGCGCTTGAAGCTTTCTTT.